This entry lists 27 T cell receptor beta chains sequenced from one sample in a study of cytomegalovirus exposure and HLA in healthy donors. The PCR ran on 60 Vbeta and 13 Jbeta primers. Produced via immunoSEQ multiplex PCR; TCRdb's table is partial and in-frame only. The table has 100,000 to 150,000 clones, 80% to 85% seen once. The sample taken for sequencing was PBMCs. These receptors originate from a boy aged 5-17 years in good health and CMV-seronegative.

This rearrangement joins TRBV27 to TRBJ2-2, with D possibly being TRBD2 (6 bases). The CDR3 length is 16 residues. Germline loops: CDR1 MNHEY, CDR2 SMNVEV (reference sequence). V was shortened by 6 bases and J by 5 bases, with 19 bases between the two germline ends. CDR3 sequence: CASSSLRDSGTGELFF. DNA for the CDR3: TGTGCCAGCAGCTCCCTCCGGGACTCAGGAACCGGGGAGCTGTTTTTT.

This clone appeared once. The chain is built from TRBV6-1 and TRBJ2-7; D uncertain. The CDR3 length is 14 residues. V was cut by 1 base and J by 6 bases, with 13 bases left in between. Germline CDR1 is MNHNS and CDR2 is SASEGT. The CDR3 region has the DNA TGTGCCAGCAGTGAAGTAAGGAGTCTAGGCGAGCAGTACTTC. Encoded protein: CASSEVRSLGEQYF.

The gene calls are TRBV29-1 and TRBJ2-5; D may be TRBD1 (7 bases). The V gene's germline CDR1 is SQVTM and CDR2 ANQGSEA. The CDR3 contains 16 residues. V lost 0 bases and J 3 bases, leaving 17 bases between the germline ends. The CDR3 region has the DNA TGCAGCGTTGAAGATGGAGCAGGGGGGTTGGAAGAGACCCAGTACTTC. Protein sequence: CSVEDGAGGLEETQYF. The entire variable domain, with the rest obtained from reference TRBV29-1 and TRBJ2-5, is as follows: SAVISQKPSRDICQRGTSLTIQCQVDSQVTMMFWYRQQPGQSLTLIATANQGSEATYESGFVIDKFPISRPNLTFSTLTVSNMSPEDSSIYLCSVEDGAGGLEETQYFGPGTRLLVL.

The chain uses TRBV4-2 and TRBJ1-2, with D hard to call. V lost 1 base and J 8 bases, leaving 8 bases between the germline ends. Germline CDR1 LGHNA, CDR2 YNFKEQ. The CDR3 is 12 residues long. The CDR3 nucleotides read TGTGCCAGCAGCCAAGGATCAAGCGGCTACACCTTC. Amino acids: CASSQGSSGYTF.

The V and J genes are TRBV4-1 and TRBJ2-7; TRBD2 aligns across 13 bases. Germline V gene sequence: CDR1 MGHRA, CDR2 YSYEKL. CDR3 size: 17 residues. V dropped 4 bases and J dropped 0; count of bases not matched to a gene: 6. The CDR3 nucleotides are TGCGCCAGCAGCCTCGGGACTAGCGGGGCAAGCTCCTACGAGCAGTACTTC. Encoded protein: CASSLGTSGASSYEQYF.

In DNA, the CDR3 is TGTGCCAGCAGCCAAGGAGGACTAGCGGAGGGCACAGATACGCAGTATTTT. Translated: CASSQGGLAEGTDTQYF. The gene calls are TRBV4-2 and TRBJ2-3; 10 positions match TRBD2. The CDR3 has 17 residues. The V gene's germline CDR1 is LGHNA and CDR2 YNFKEQ. Trimming cost V 1 base and J 1 base; bases outside gene matches: 5.

The chain couples TRBV27 to TRBJ2-1; D may be TRBD1 (5 bases). This CDR3 has 17 residues. CDR1 is MNHEY and CDR2 is SMNVEV in the germline V gene (reference sequence). V was trimmed by 2 bases and J by 8 bases, leaving 22 bases between them. Written as DNA, the CDR3 is TGTGCCAGCAGTTTAGGGCCCTTCCCAGGGTCTCTCGATGAGCAGTTCTTC. Amino acids: CASSLGPFPGSLDEQFF.

V is TRBV30 and J is TRBJ1-1; D is undetermined. Germline CDR1 reads GTSNPN; CDR2 reads SVGIG (reference sequence). There are 12 residues in the CDR3. V dropped 4 bases and J dropped 2 bases, with 8 bases sitting between them. CDR3: CAWTVANTEAFF. In DNA, the CDR3 is TGTGCCTGGACAGTGGCTAACACTGAAGCTTTCTTT.

The sample holds one count of this clone. The rearrangement uses TRBV7-2 and TRBJ1-1; no clear D gene. CDR1 is SGHTA, CDR2 FQGNSA, per germline. The V end was cut by 0 bases, the J end by 3 bases, with 14 bases between. This CDR3 has 16 amino acids. The chain's CDR3 is CASSLAGSVRDTEAFF. CDR3 in DNA: TGTGCCAGCAGCTTAGCCGGGTCCGTACGGGACACTGAAGCTTTCTTT.

Written as DNA, the CDR3 is TGTGCCAGCAGCTTACGGTATGGCTACACCTTC. It encodes CASSLRYGYTF. V and J are TRBV5-6 and TRBJ1-2, with D uncertain. Trimming took 2 bases from V and 5 from J, leaving 4 bases between them. The CDR3 has 11 amino acids. From germline, CDR1 is SGHDT and CDR2 YYEEEE.

The rearrangement links TRBV25-1 to TRBJ2-7, with 12 positions matching TRBD2. The CDR3 spans 16 residues. Germline loops: CDR1 MGHDK, CDR2 SYGVNS. V lost 8 bases to trimming and J lost 1 base; unmatched junction nucleotides: 9. The CDR3 DNA sequence: TGTGCCAGCTCAAGACTAGCGGGAGCACTGTCCTACGAGCAGTACTTC. Its protein is CASSRLAGALSYEQYF.

This clone showed up just a few times. The rearrangement uses TRBV6-5 and TRBJ2-7; TRBD1 is a possible D gene (6 bases). Per the germline V gene, CDR1 is MNHEY and CDR2 is SVGAGI. The CDR3 length is 15 residues. The V gene lost 6 bases and the J gene lost 5 bases, with 20 bases spanning the gap. In DNA form, the CDR3 reads TGTGCCAGCAGCTATGGCAGCGCAGGGGCAAACGAGCAGTACTTC. Protein: CASSYGSAGANEQYF.

This clone showed up just a few times. V and J are TRBV4-1 and TRBJ1-1, with D perhaps TRBD1 (5 bases). CDR1 is MGHRA and CDR2 is YSYEKL in the germline V gene. This CDR3 is built from 16 residues. Deletions cut 0 bases from V and 0 bases from J, with 11 bases between. Here the CDR3 DNA reads TGCGCCAGCAGCCAAGAGCAGGGACTCATGAACACTGAAGCTTTCTTT. It is translated as CASSQEQGLMNTEAFF.

The rearrangement links TRBV15 to TRBJ1-3; the D is unclear. Germline V gene sequence: CDR1 LNHNV, CDR2 YYDKDF (reference sequence). V was pared by 8 bases and J by 2 bases, with 16 bases between. This CDR3 spans 15 amino acids. The chain's CDR3 is CATQSSPGTGNTIYF. The CDR3 DNA sequence: TGTGCCACCCAGAGCTCTCCGGGGACTGGAAACACCATATATTTT.

This chain connects TRBV7-9 to TRBJ2-7; D is possibly TRBD1 (5 bases). From germline, CDR1 is SEHNR and CDR2 FQNEAQ (reference sequence). V gave up 0 bases and J gave up 4 bases, with 13 bases separating them. This CDR3 has 15 residues. CDR3 nucleotides: TGTGCCAGCAGCTTAGCTCAAGCAGGGAATTACGAGCAGTACTTC. Amino acid sequence: CASSLAQAGNYEQYF.

The V call is TRBV29-1, the J call TRBJ2-7, with D perhaps TRBD2 (5 bases). Trimming removed 3 bases at V and 7 bases at J, with 7 bases between. The CDR3 loop spans 10 amino acids. Germline-derived CDR1 and CDR2 are SQVTM and ANQGSEA. In DNA, the CDR3 is TGCAGCGTTGAGACGGGGGAGCAGTACTTC. This codes for CSVETGEQYF.

V is TRBV10-1 and J is TRBJ2-5; a possible D gene is TRBD1 (5 bases). TRBJ2-7 explains the end of the DNA better; the J call may be wrong. This CDR3 is 11 amino acids long. Germline CDR1 reads WNHNN; CDR2 reads SYGVQD (reference sequence). CDR3 nucleotides: TGCGCCAGCAGTCAGGGTCCCGAGCAGTACTTC. Translation gives CASSQGPEQYF.

The sample holds a few counts of this clone. The chain links TRBV4-1 to TRBJ1-4, with D possibly being TRBD1 (5 bases). Germline-derived CDR1 and CDR2 are MGHRA and YSYEKL. Deletions cut 4 bases from V and 8 bases from J, with 14 bases between. This CDR3 region has 14 residues. The CDR3 loop reads CASSLSGLGEKLFF. In DNA, the CDR3 is TGCGCCAGCAGCCTTTCGGGACTGGGGGAAAAACTGTTTTTT.

The rearrangement uses TRBV4-2 and TRBJ2-1; 10 nucleotides line up with TRBD2. The V segment lost 0 bases and the J segment 9 bases; nucleotides outside the gene matches: 8. This CDR3 has 16 residues. Germline CDR1 reads LGHNA; CDR2 reads YNFKEQ. The CDR3 is CASSQDGLAGVGEQFF. The CDR3 bases are TGTGCCAGCAGCCAAGATGGGCTAGCGGGAGTGGGTGAGCAGTTCTTC.

The CDR3 spells CASGRDRGQDTQYF. CDR3 nucleotide sequence: TGTGCCAGCGGCCGGGACAGGGGGCAGGATACGCAGTATTTT. The V call is TRBV25-1, the J call TRBJ2-3; 12 bases map to TRBD1. The J segment lost 6 bases and the V segment lost 8 bases, leaving 6 bases of the junction unmatched. CDR1 MGHDK and CDR2 SYGVNS come from the germline V gene. CDR3 size: 14 residues. The entire variable domain, with the rest obtained from reference TRBV25-1 and TRBJ2-3, is as follows: EADIYQTPRYLVIGTGKKITLECSQTMGHDKMYWYQQDPGMELHLIHYSYGVNSTEKGDLSSESTVSRIRTEHFPLTLESARPSHTSQYLCASGRDRGQDTQYFGPGTRLTVL.

This chain joins TRBV7-9 and TRBJ2-5, with D tentatively TRBD1 (5 bases). CDR1 SEHNR and CDR2 FQNEAQ come from the germline V gene (reference sequence). The CDR3 is 18 amino acids. Trimming shortened V by 5 bases and J by 8 bases, and 30 bases separated the two germline ends. The CDR3 sequence: CASSQNYQDTNTQGTQYF. CDR3 DNA sequence: TGTGCCAGCAGCCAAAATTATCAGGACACAAACACTCAAGGAACCCAGTACTTC.

The chain is built from TRBV5-6 and TRBJ2-1; TRBD2 agrees at 12 bases. The germline CDR1 and CDR2 sequences are SGHDT and YYEEEE. This CDR3 contains 17 residues. With V trimmed by 3 bases and J by 5 bases, 9 bases remained unmatched. The CDR3 reads CASSSYRLAGVHNEQFF. CDR3 in DNA: TGTGCCAGCAGCTCCTACAGACTAGCGGGGGTACACAATGAGCAGTTCTTC.

The rearrangement joins TRBV18 to TRBJ1-2, with a possible D match to TRBD1 (6 bases). In germline, CDR1 is KGHSH, CDR2 LQKENI. Trimming cost V 3 bases and J 3 bases, with 14 bases left between them. The CDR3 totals 15 residues. The CDR3 DNA sequence: TGTGCCAGCTCACCCATGAAGGACAGTTACTATGGCTACACCTTC. Protein product: CASSPMKDSYYGYTF.

The chain is built from TRBV6-5 and TRBJ2-7; D ambiguous. Germline V CDR1 and CDR2: MNHEY, SVGAGI. CDR3 size: 14 residues. Trimming left V 0 bases short and J 1 base short, with 7 bases between. The CDR3 spells CASSYSSRSYEQYF. The CDR3 coding sequence is TGTGCCAGCAGTTACTCGTCCAGGTCCTACGAGCAGTACTTC.

Only one count was recorded for this clone. V usage is TRBV6-6 and J usage is TRBJ2-2, with 7 nucleotides matching TRBD2. This CDR3 is built from 16 residues. Unmatched junction bases numbered 14, after V lost 7 bases and J lost 6 bases. Germline CDR1 MNHNY, CDR2 SVGAGI (reference sequence). CDR3 nucleotide sequence: TGTGCCAGCACCCAAAGGGACTATAGGGACCCCGGGGAGCTGTTTTTT. Residues: CASTQRDYRDPGELFF.

This clone has a handful of counts. The rearrangement joins TRBV2 to TRBJ1-5; D is undetermined. Trimming cost V 4 bases and J 9 bases, with 13 bases left between them. CDR1 is SNHLY and CDR2 is FYNNEI in the germline V gene. This CDR3 contains 13 residues. CDR3 coding DNA: TGTGCCAGCAGTGGAGAATTCCAATGGCCCCAGCATTTT. This encodes CASSGEFQWPQHF.

The chain combines TRBV5-1 with TRBJ2-3; TRBD2 matches 11 bases. CDR1 and CDR2 from the germline V gene are SGHRS and YFSETQ. The junction had 2 bases not matched to a gene; V was cut back by 3 bases and J by 2 bases. CDR3 size: 15 residues. The DNA of the CDR3 is TGCGCCAGCAGCTGGGGACTAGCGGACACAGATACGCAGTATTTT. It codes for CASSWGLADTDTQYF.